A single sample gave rise to the 25 T cell receptor beta chains below, sequenced in a study of shared clonotypes between healthy human individuals. Data came from immunoSEQ multiplex PCR; TCRdb stores just in-frame clones and leaves some out. The table lists about 2.3 million clones, around 92% of them singletons. The sequenced material came from naive CD4+ T cells from PBMCs. Documented subset: CD45RA+ positively selected. Receptor source: a man aged 18 to 29 in good health. Some clones in this sample may be carry-over from other donors' samples.

CDR3 nucleotide sequence: TGTGCCAGCAGCTTAGCCCCAAAGGGTTCGGGCACTGAAGCTTTCTTT. It encodes CASSLAPKGSGTEAFF. This rearrangement joins TRBV11-2 to TRBJ1-1, with D hard to call. V was trimmed by 1 base and J by 4 bases, leaving 16 bases between them. From germline, CDR1 is SGHAT and CDR2 FQNNGV. The CDR3 extends over 16 amino acids.

As regards this clone: Other DNA sequences of this sample code for an identical CDR3. This chain uses TRBV27 with TRBJ2-7; D call uncertain. Germline loops: CDR1 MNHEY, CDR2 SMNVEV (reference sequence). Trimming took 0 bases from V and 1 from J, leaving 7 bases between them. The CDR3 contains 14 residues. Here the CDR3 DNA reads TGTGCCAGCAGTTTATCCCCGGGTTCCTACGAGCAGTACTTC. This translates into CASSLSPGSYEQYF.

The chain uses TRBV19 and TRBJ1-2, with D perhaps matching TRBD1 (5 bases). The CDR3 is made up of 14 amino acids. Trimming stripped 5 bases from V and 2 bases from J, with 12 bases between. Germline values: CDR1 LNHDA, CDR2 SQIVND (reference sequence). CDR3 DNA: TGTGCCAGTAGTGCACAGGTCCCAAACTATGGCTACACCTTC. The encoded protein is CASSAQVPNYGYTF.

This clone occurred once. V usage is TRBV5-4 and J usage is TRBJ2-7, with D uncertain. Germline V gene lookup returns CDR1 SGHNT and CDR2 YYREEE (reference sequence). The V end lost 5 bases, the J end lost 6 bases, and 18 bases lay between the germline ends. The CDR3 covers 14 residues. The CDR3 region is CASSSPGPRPEQYF. CDR3 nucleotide sequence: TGTGCCAGCAGTTCGCCGGGCCCCAGGCCCGAGCAGTACTTC. Based on the CDR3 plus reference TRBV5-4 and TRBJ2-7, the full variable domain is ETGVTQSPTHLIKTRGQQVTLRCSSQSGHNTVSWYQQALGQGPQFIFQYYREEENGRGNFPPRFSGLQFPNYSSELNVNALELDDSALYLCASSSPGPRPEQYFGPGTRLTVT.

This clone was detected only once. The chain carries TRBV14 and TRBJ2-7; D is perhaps TRBD1 (5 bases). CDR1 and CDR2 (germline): SGHDN, FVKESK. The CDR3 consists of 16 residues. Deletions cut 4 bases from V and 7 bases from J, with 23 bases between. CDR3 protein: CASSPLGRPSMREQYF. Here the CDR3 DNA reads TGTGCCAGCAGCCCCCTGGGGCGGCCCTCGATGAGGGAGCAGTACTTC.

The chain joins TRBV18 to TRBJ2-7; the match to TRBD2 covers 7 bases. The V gene's germline CDR1 is KGHSH and CDR2 LQKENI. With 3 bases clipped from V and 5 bases from J, the junction kept 13 bases outside the gene matches. The CDR3 consists of 16 residues. The CDR3 DNA reads TGTGCCAGCTCACCTCTTCCCCCCAGCGGGAACCACGAGCAGTACTTC. Translated: CASSPLPPSGNHEQYF.

The J gene is TRBJ2-1, the V gene TRBV7-9, with TRBD2 matching 8 bases. The length of the CDR3 is 15 residues. With 7 bases clipped from V and 4 bases from J, the junction kept 9 bases outside the gene matches. From germline, CDR1 is SEHNR and CDR2 FQNEAQ (reference sequence). The CDR3 sequence: CASTRGVAGYNEQFF. The DNA of the CDR3 is TGTGCCAGCACCCGGGGGGTAGCGGGATACAATGAGCAGTTCTTC.

The J gene is TRBJ2-2, the V gene TRBV10-1, with D perhaps TRBD1 or TRBD2 (6 bases each). Trimming pared 0 bases from V and 7 bases from J, leaving 18 bases between. This CDR3 region has 17 residues. Per germline, CDR1 WNHNN and CDR2 SYGVQD (reference sequence). The CDR3 DNA reads TGCGCCAGCAGTGAGTCCCCCGGGACAAGGAGGGACGGGGAGCTGTTTTTT. It specifies CASSESPGTRRDGELFF.

The chain links TRBV5-1 to TRBJ1-1, with D unclear. Germline V gene lookup returns CDR1 SGHRS and CDR2 YFSETQ. Between the trimmed V and J ends, which lost 0 bases and 0 bases, there was a span of 18 bases. The CDR3 has 18 amino acids. The CDR3 region has the DNA TGCGCCAGCAGCTTGGAGGTCCGCCGACCAACGATGAACACTGAAGCTTTCTTT. Translated: CASSLEVRRPTMNTEAFF.

The CDR3 region is CASRSDLDTQYF. The DNA for the CDR3 is TGTGCCAGCCGATCCGACTTAGATACGCAGTATTTT. This sequence joins TRBV2 and TRBJ2-3, with unresolved D. The CDR3 has 12 amino acids. The V gene lost 8 bases and the J gene lost 5 bases, with 11 bases spanning the gap. Per germline, CDR1 SNHLY and CDR2 FYNNEI.

Remarks on this clone: At the DNA level, this CDR3 is encoded by other sequences in the same sample as well. V is TRBV27 and J is TRBJ2-7; tentatively, D is TRBD1 or TRBD2 (5 bases each). The CDR3 spans 14 residues. Germline CDR1 MNHEY, CDR2 SMNVEV (reference sequence). Trimming took 3 bases from V and 0 from J, leaving 9 bases between them. The CDR3 sequence: CASSFRDPSYEQYF. CDR3 nucleotide sequence: TGTGCCAGCAGTTTCCGGGACCCCTCCTACGAGCAGTACTTC.

This chain links TRBV5-1 with TRBJ2-1; TRBD2 matches 13 bases. The V segment lost 2 bases and the J segment 10 bases; nucleotides outside the gene matches: 6. The CDR3 length is 15 residues. Germline-derived CDR1 and CDR2 are SGHRS and YFSETQ. The CDR3 is CASSLGLAGEVEQFF. The DNA for the CDR3 is TGCGCCAGCAGCTTAGGACTAGCGGGAGAGGTCGAGCAGTTCTTC.

This clone was counted a single time. The same CDR3 is also encoded by other DNA sequences in this sample. V is TRBV18 and J is TRBJ2-7, with D perhaps TRBD1 (5 bases). Trimming pared 2 bases from V and 7 bases from J, leaving 9 bases between. Germline V gives CDR1 KGHSH, CDR2 LQKENI. This CDR3 is built from 12 residues. The CDR3 region is CASSPGQGEQYF. The CDR3 DNA follows: TGTGCCAGCTCACCAGGGCAGGGAGAGCAGTACTTC.

The CDR3 is CAIGGTESYEQYF. DNA of the CDR3: TGTGCCATCGGGGGTACAGAAAGTTACGAGCAGTACTTC. The rearrangement joins TRBV28 to TRBJ2-7; a possible D gene is TRBD2 (6 bases). This CDR3 has 13 amino acids. In germline, CDR1 is MDHEN, CDR2 SYDVKM. V dropped 10 bases and J dropped 4 bases, with 17 bases sitting between them. The full variable domain, in which reference TRBV28 and TRBJ2-7 provide the parts outside the CDR3, is DVKVTQSSRYLVKRTGEKVFLECVQDMDHENMFWYRQDPGLGLRLIYFSYDVKMKEKGDIPEGYSVSREKKERFSLILESASTNQTSMYLCAIGGTESYEQYFGPGTRLTVT.

The rearrangement joins TRBV6-1 to TRBJ1-1, with D unresolved. CDR3 length: 11 residues. Germline CDR1 and CDR2: MNHNS and SASEGT. V lost 6 bases and J lost 3, with 5 bases in between. The CDR3 spells CASRHYTEAFF. The CDR3 DNA sequence: TGTGCCAGCAGGCATTACACTGAAGCTTTCTTT.

The rearrangement uses TRBV2 and TRBJ2-7; TRBD1 agrees at 8 bases. CDR3 length equals 14 residues. The V gene's germline CDR1 is SNHLY and CDR2 FYNNEI. The V and J ends lost 6 bases and 3 bases, in that order; junction bases with no gene match: 7. CDR3 in amino acids: CASSNGQGGYEQYF. CDR3 DNA: TGTGCCAGCAGCAATGGACAGGGAGGCTACGAGCAGTACTTC.

The V and J genes are TRBV28 and TRBJ2-2, with no clear D. Trimming stripped 4 bases from V and 8 bases from J, with 8 bases between. Germline V gene data show CDR1 as MDHEN and CDR2 as SYDVKM. This CDR3 comprises 12 residues. In nucleotides, the CDR3 is TGTGCCAGCAGTTGGTCAGGAGGGGAGCTGTTTTTT. Translation: CASSWSGGELFF.

The V call is TRBV6-4, the J call TRBJ1-3, with D possibly TRBD1 on 5 matching bases. The CDR3 length is 14 residues. Per germline, CDR1 MRHNA and CDR2 SNTAGT. V was shortened by 6 bases and J by 3 bases, with 12 bases between the two germline ends. The chain's CDR3 is CASSSDMDGNTIYF. The CDR3 nucleotides read TGTGCCAGCAGCTCGGACATGGATGGAAACACCATATATTTT.

The chain joins TRBV6-5 to TRBJ1-6; D gene uncertain. V was trimmed by 6 bases and J by 2 bases, leaving 11 bases between them. CDR1 and CDR2 from the germline V gene are MNHEY and SVGAGI. CDR3 length equals 15 residues. The chain's CDR3 is CASRPAMTYNSPLHF. The CDR3 nucleotides read TGTGCCAGCAGGCCCGCGATGACCTATAATTCACCCCTCCACTTT.

V gene TRBV14 combines with J gene TRBJ2-2; 8 bases match TRBD2. The ends lost 3 bases at V and 1 base at J; junction bases unmatched: 4. CDR1 is SGHDN and CDR2 is FVKESK in the germline V gene. There are 16 residues in the CDR3. In nucleotides, the CDR3 is TGTGCCAGCAGCCACCATAGCGGGATGAACACCGGGGAGCTGTTTTTT. This gives the protein CASSHHSGMNTGELFF.

About this clone itself: This sample also contains other DNA sequences that code for the same CDR3. CDR3 amino acids: CASSLQGAQETQYF. As DNA, the CDR3 is TGTGCCAGCAGTTTACAGGGGGCCCAGGAGACCCAGTACTTC. The chain couples TRBV28 to TRBJ2-5; 8 bases are a match to TRBD1. After removal of 2 bases from V and 5 bases from J, the junction contained 4 bases not matched to a gene. The germline CDR1 and CDR2 sequences are MDHEN and SYDVKM. This CDR3 is 14 amino acids long.

The chain links TRBV6-9 to TRBJ2-1, with TRBD1 matching over 10 bases. This CDR3 spans 17 amino acids. Trimming removed 6 bases from V and 5 bases from J; junction bases left unmatched: 13. Germline V gene data show CDR1 as MNHGY and CDR2 as SVAAGI. The chain's CDR3 is CASSSPQGQGLNNEQFF. The CDR3 bases are TGTGCCAGCAGCAGCCCCCAGGGACAGGGGCTTAACAATGAGCAGTTCTTC.

The chain employs TRBV5-4 and TRBJ1-1, with a weak D call TRBD1 (6 bases). Germline CDR1 is SGHNT and CDR2 is YYREEE (reference sequence). V was cut by 4 bases and J by 0 bases, with 13 bases left in between. CDR3 size: 15 residues. The CDR3 loop reads CASSIRQVMNTEAFF. The CDR3 bases are TGTGCCAGCAGCATAAGACAGGTCATGAACACTGAAGCTTTCTTT.

The chain carries TRBV11-2 and TRBJ2-2; 10 bases match TRBD2. Per the germline V gene, CDR1 is SGHAT and CDR2 is FQNNGV. Unmatched junction bases numbered 3, after V lost 7 bases and J lost 1 base. The CDR3 spans 15 residues. The CDR3 loop is CASTIAGGNTGELFF. In DNA form, the CDR3 reads TGTGCCAGCACCATAGCGGGAGGGAACACCGGGGAGCTGTTTTTT.

This chain joins TRBV5-1 and TRBJ2-2; 11 positions match TRBD1. The V segment lost 1 base and the J segment 4 bases; nucleotides outside the gene matches: 3. Germline-derived CDR1 and CDR2 are SGHRS and YFSETQ. This CDR3 has 16 amino acids. The CDR3 sequence: CASSLRGQGATGELFF. Here the CDR3 DNA reads TGCGCCAGCAGCTTGAGAGGACAGGGGGCCACCGGGGAGCTGTTTTTT. Complete variable domain (other parts from reference TRBV5-1 and TRBJ2-2): KAGVTQTPRYLIKTRGQQVTLSCSPISGHRSVSWYQQTPGQGLQFLFEYFSETQRNKGNFPGRFSGRQFSNSRSEMNVSTLELGDSALYLCASSLRGQGATGELFFGEGSRLTVL.